The clone carrying this TCR beta chain was seen ten or more times. Its matching antigen is unknown. To make TCR beta libraries, researchers used iRepertoire HTBI primers and Arm-PCR of CDR3 regions. Using its own MiXCR run on the multiplex PCR reads, TCRdb lists one record per CDR3 protein. The data show under 450,000 distinct CDR3 sequences, 15% to 20% seen once. The time point denotes: newly diagnosed GD, antithyroid drugs for less than 3 months. There was RNA extracted from PBMCs, and the TCR library was made from it. EDTA tubes were used for drawing around 8.2 milliliters of peripheral blood. Germline CDR1 reads SGHTA; CDR2 reads FQGNSA. This CDR3 contains 15 residues. Trimming shortened V by 1 base and J by 1 base, and 10 bases separated the two germline ends. This entry belongs to a study of regulatory T cells in long-lasting Graves disease. Study-level background: Antithyroid drug use was under 3 months in newly diagnosed Graves' patients.

Study results and caveats: Researchers reported studying only peripheral blood, not thyroid tissue. Owing to a sample size that was small, accuracy may have been reduced.

This sample also appeared in a second study, on T cells in Graves' hyperthyroidism and ophthalmopathy.

This chain connects TRBV7-2 to TRBJ1-1; no firm D call. This specimen consisted of peripheral blood mononuclear cells (PBMCs), obtained at new diagnosis, from a patient treated with antithyroid drugs. This TCR came from a woman aged 18-29 years with Graves disease. This CDR3 is CASSLGVEENTEAFF. CDR3 nucleotides: TGTGCCAGCAGCTTAGGTGTGGAGGAGAACACTGAAGCTTTCTTT.